The entry that follows covers one TCR beta chain sequence. The CDR3 spans 14 residues. Germline V gene sequence: CDR1 SEHNR, CDR2 FQNEAQ (reference sequence). Trimming stripped 10 bases from V and 3 bases from J, with 17 bases between. The data were taken from a study of T cells after yellow fever vaccination. In TCRdb, the 5' RACE reads were re-called with MiXCR into one record per CDR3 protein. The sample lists around 500,000 distinct CDR3 sequences, 21% seen once, with roughly a sixth in the top ten. The sequence was collected from a man younger than 30 who received the YFV17D yellow fever vaccine. The sequencing used PBMCs, collected approximately 20 days after the first yellow fever vaccination. This chain joins TRBV7-9 and TRBJ2-3, with D tentatively TRBD1 or TRBD2 (6 bases each). CDR3 DNA sequence: TGTGCCACCAGTGAAGGGGGGACGACAGATACGCAGTATTTT. Its protein product is CATSEGGTTDTQYF. Looking up the rest from reference TRBV7-9 and TRBJ2-3 gives the full variable domain: DTGVSQNPRHKITKRGQNVTFRCDPISEHNRLYWYRQTLGQGPEFLTYFQNEAQLEKSRLLSDRFSAERPKGSFSTLEIQRTEQGDSAMYLCATSEGGTTDTQYFGPGTRLTVL.